This TCR beta chain is from a study of stem cell transplantation in POMP-related autoinflammatory disease. Study in general: The study hypothesized thymoproteasome defects skew the TRB repertoire via impaired CD8+ selection. Pre-transplant patients had naive-skewed CD4+ T cells and few CD8+ T cells. After transplant, neutrophils and platelets showed 100% graft donor chimerism through one year. General study points: In patients with PRAID, every analyzed T-cell subset tended to show lower diversity and higher clonality.

As concerns this clone: Its target is unknown.

There are 15 residues in the CDR3. CDR1 and CDR2 from the germline V gene are SGHTA and FQGTGA. The trim removed 1 base at V and 9 bases at J, leaving 10 bases unmatched. Produced via immunoSEQ multiplex PCR; TCRdb's table is partial and in-frame only. The sample includes approximately 4,900 clones, under 95% of them seen just once. The chain employs TRBV7-3 and TRBJ2-3, with TRBD2 matching over 7 bases. This receptor was taken from a human patient with POMP-related autoinflammation and immune dysregulation (PRAID). A share of the T cells may be of graft donor origin. Sequencing used CD8+ T cells from PBMCs, obtained after stem cell transplantation. This CDR3 is CASSLSGSSLGTQYF. The DNA for the CDR3 is TGTGCCAGCAGCTTAAGCGGGAGCTCCCTGGGAACGCAGTATTTT.